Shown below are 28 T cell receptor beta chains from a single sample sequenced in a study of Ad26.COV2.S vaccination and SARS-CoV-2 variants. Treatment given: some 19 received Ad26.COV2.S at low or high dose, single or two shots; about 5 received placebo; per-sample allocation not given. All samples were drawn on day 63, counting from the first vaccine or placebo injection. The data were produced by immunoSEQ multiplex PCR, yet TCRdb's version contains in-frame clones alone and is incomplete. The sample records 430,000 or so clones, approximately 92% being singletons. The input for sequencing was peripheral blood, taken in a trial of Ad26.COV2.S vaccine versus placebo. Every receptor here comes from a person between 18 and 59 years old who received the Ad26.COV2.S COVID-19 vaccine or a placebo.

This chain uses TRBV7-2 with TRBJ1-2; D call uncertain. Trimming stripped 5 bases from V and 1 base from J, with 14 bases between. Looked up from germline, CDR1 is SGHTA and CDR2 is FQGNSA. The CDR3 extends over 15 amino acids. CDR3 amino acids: CASSRLRADNYGYTF. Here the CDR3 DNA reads TGTGCCAGCAGCCGCTTACGGGCGGATAACTATGGCTACACCTTC.

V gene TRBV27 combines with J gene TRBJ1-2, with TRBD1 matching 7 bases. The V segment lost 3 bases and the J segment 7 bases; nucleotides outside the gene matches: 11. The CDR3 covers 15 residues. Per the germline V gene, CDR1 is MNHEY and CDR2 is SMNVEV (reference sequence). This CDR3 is CASSLSYERGRGYTF. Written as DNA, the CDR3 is TGTGCCAGCAGTTTGTCGTATGAGAGGGGGCGTGGCTACACCTTC.

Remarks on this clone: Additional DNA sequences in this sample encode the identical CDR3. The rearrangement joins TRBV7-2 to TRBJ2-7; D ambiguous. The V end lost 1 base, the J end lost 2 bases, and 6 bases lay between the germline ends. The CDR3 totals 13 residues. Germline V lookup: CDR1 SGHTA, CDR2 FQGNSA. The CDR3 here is CASSLGVTYEQYF. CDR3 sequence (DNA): TGTGCCAGCAGCTTAGGGGTGACCTACGAGCAGTACTTC.

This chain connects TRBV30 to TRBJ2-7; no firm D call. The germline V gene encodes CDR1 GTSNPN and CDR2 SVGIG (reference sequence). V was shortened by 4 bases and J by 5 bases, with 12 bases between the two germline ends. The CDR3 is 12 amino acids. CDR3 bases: TGTGCCTGGATAAGGGAAAACCACGAGCAGTACTTC. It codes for CAWIRENHEQYF.

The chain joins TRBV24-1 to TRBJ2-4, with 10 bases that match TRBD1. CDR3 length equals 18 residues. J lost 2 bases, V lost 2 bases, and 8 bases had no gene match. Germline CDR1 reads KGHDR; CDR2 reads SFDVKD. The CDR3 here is CATSDSGTGDMTKNIQYF. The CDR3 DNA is TGTGCCACCAGTGATTCCGGGACAGGGGATATGACCAAAAACATTCAGTACTTC.

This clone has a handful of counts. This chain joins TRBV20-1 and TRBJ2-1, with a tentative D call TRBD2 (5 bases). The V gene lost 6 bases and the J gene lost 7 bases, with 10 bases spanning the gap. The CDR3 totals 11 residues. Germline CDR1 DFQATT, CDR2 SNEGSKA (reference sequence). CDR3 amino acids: CSAPGMNEQFF. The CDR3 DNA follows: TGCAGTGCCCCGGGGATGAATGAGCAGTTCTTC.

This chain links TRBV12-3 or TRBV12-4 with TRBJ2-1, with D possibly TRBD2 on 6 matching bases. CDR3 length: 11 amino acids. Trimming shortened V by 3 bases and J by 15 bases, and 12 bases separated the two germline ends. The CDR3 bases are TGTGCCAGCAGTTTTGGAGGGCGGGGGTTCTTC. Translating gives CASSFGGRGFF.

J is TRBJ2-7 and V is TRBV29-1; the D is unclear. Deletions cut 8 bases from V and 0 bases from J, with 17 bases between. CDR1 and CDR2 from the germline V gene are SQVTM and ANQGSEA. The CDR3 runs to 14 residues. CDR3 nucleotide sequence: TGCAGCTTTCTAGGATATGAATCCTCCTACGAGCAGTACTTC. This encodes CSFLGYESSYEQYF.

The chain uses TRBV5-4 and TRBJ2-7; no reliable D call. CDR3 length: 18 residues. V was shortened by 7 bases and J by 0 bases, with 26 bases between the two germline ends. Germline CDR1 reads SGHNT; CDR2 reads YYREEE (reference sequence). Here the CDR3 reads CASLQAERHISHSYEQYF. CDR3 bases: TGTGCCAGCTTGCAGGCGGAGAGACACATTTCACACTCCTACGAGCAGTACTTC.

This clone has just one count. This chain's CDR3 is CASSVGSGRKGTQYF. CDR3 nucleotide sequence: TGTGCCAGCAGCGTCGGTAGCGGGAGGAAGGGGACCCAGTACTTC. The chain carries TRBV9 and TRBJ2-5; 10 nucleotides align to TRBD2. J gave up 7 bases and V 2 bases, and 8 bases lay outside the gene matches. CDR1 and CDR2 (germline): SGDLS, YYNGEE. The CDR3 consists of 15 residues. The full variable domain, completed using reference TRBV9 and TRBJ2-5, is DSGVTQTPKHLITATGQRVTLRCSPRSGDLSVYWYQQSLDQGLQFLIQYYNGEERAKGNILERFSAQQFPDLHSELNLSSLELGDSALYFCASSVGSGRKGTQYFGPGTRLLVL.

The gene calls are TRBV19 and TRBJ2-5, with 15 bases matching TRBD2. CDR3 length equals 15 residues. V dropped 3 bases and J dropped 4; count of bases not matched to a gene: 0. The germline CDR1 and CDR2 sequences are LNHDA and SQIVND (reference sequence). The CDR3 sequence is CASSMGLAGGETQYF. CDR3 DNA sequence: TGTGCCAGTAGTATGGGACTAGCGGGAGGAGAGACCCAGTACTTC. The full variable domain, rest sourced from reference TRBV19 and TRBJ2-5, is DGGITQSPKYLFRKEGQNVTLSCEQNLNHDAMYWYRQDPGQGLRLIYYSQIVNDFQKGDIAEGYSVSREKKESFPLTVTSAQKNPTAFYLCASSMGLAGGETQYFGPGTRLLVL.

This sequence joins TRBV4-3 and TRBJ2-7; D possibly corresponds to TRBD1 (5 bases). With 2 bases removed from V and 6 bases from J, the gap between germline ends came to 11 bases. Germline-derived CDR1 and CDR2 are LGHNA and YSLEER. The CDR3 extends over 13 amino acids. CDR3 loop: CASSQSQGVEQYF. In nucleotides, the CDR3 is TGCGCCAGCAGCCAATCTCAGGGCGTCGAGCAGTACTTC.

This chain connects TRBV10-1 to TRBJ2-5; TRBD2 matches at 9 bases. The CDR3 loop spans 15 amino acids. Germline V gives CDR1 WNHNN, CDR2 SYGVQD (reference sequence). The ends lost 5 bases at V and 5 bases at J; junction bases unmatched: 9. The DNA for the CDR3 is TGCGCCAGCAGTACAAGGCGGGAGGGCCGGGAGACCCAGTACTTC. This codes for CASSTRREGRETQYF.

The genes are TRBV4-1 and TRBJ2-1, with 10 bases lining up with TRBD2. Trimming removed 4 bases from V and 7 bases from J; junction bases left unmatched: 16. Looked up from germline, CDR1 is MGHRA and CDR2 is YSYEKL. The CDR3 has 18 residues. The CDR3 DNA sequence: TGCGCCAGCAGCCGGCAAGACCCTAGCGGGAGTTTTATGAATGAGCAGTTCTTC. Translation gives CASSRQDPSGSFMNEQFF.

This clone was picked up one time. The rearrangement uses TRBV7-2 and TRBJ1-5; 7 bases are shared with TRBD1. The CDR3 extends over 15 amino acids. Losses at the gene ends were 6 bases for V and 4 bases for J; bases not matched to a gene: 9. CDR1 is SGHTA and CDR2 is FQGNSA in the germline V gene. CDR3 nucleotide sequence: TGTGCCAGCAGGTCGACAGGGAGTTGGAATCAGCCCCAGCATTTT. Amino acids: CASRSTGSWNQPQHF.

CDR3 sequence (DNA): TGTGCCAGTAGTCTCTCGGCTGACACTGAAGCTTTCTTT. Residues: CASSLSADTEAFF. The chain carries TRBV19 and TRBJ1-1; D uncertain. V lost 5 bases to trimming and J lost 3 bases, with 10 bases between them. CDR3 size: 13 residues. From germline, CDR1 is LNHDA and CDR2 SQIVND (reference sequence).

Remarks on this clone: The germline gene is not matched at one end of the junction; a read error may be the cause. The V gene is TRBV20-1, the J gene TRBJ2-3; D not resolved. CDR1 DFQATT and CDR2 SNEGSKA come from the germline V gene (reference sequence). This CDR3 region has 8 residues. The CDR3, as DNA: TGCAGTGCTAGGGGTACCCACTTT. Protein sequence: CSARGTHF.

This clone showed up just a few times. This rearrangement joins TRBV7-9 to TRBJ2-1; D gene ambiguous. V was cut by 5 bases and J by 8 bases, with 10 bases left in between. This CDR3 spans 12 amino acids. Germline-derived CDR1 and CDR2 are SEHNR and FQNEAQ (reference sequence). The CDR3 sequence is CASSPQGYEQFF. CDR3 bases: TGTGCCAGCAGCCCCCAAGGGTATGAGCAGTTCTTC.

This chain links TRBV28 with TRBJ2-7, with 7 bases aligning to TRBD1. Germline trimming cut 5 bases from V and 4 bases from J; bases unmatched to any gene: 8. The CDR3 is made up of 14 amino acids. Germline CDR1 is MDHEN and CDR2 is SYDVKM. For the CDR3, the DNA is TGTGCCAGCAGTCGTCGGACAGGTTCTTACGAGCAGTACTTC. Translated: CASSRRTGSYEQYF.

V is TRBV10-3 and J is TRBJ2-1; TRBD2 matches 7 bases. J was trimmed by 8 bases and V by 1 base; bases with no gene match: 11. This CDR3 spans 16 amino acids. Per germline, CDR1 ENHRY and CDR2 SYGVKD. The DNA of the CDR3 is TGTGCCATCAGTGAGTTGACTAGCAATCTGTGGCATGAGCAGTTCTTC. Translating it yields CAISELTSNLWHEQFF.

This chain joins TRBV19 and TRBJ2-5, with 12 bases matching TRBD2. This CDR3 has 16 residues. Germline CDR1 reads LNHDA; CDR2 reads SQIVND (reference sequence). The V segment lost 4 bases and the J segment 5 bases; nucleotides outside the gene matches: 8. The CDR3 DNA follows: TGTGCCAGTAGTAAACTAGCGGGAGGTTTAACGGAGACCCAGTACTTC. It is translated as CASSKLAGGLTETQYF.

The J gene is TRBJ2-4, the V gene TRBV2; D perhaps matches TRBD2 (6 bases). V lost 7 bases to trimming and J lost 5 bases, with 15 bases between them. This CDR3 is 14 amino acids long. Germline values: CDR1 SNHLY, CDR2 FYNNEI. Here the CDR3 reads CASTFGPGENIQYF. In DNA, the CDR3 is TGTGCCAGCACCTTCGGACCGGGGGAAAACATTCAGTACTTC.

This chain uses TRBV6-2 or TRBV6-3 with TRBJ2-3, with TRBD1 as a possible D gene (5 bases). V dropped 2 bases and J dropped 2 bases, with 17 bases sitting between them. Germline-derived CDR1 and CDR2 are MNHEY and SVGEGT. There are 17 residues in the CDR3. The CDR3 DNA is TGTGCCAGCAGTTACCACATCGTTGCGACAGACACAGATACGCAGTATTTT. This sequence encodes CASSYHIVATDTDTQYF.

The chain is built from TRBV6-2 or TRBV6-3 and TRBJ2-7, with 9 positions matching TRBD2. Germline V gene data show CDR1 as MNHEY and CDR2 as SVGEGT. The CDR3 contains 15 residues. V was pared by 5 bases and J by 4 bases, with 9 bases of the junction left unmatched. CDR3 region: CASSDRTSGLYEQYF. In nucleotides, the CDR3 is TGTGCCAGCAGTGACCGTACTAGCGGGCTGTACGAGCAGTACTTC.

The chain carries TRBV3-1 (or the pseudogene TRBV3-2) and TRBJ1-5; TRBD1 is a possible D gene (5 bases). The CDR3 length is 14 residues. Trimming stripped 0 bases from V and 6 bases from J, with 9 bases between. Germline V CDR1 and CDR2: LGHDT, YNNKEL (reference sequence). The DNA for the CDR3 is TGTGCCAGCAGCCAAGATAGAAGGGGTCAGCCCCAGCATTTT. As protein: CASSQDRRGQPQHF.

CDR3 sequence (DNA): TGTGCCAGTAGTATCTTGGGTGACGGGAGAGATACGCAGTATTTT. Encoded protein: CASSILGDGRDTQYF. The rearrangement uses TRBV19 and TRBJ2-3, with D possibly matching TRBD2 (6 bases). The V gene lost 3 bases and the J gene lost 5 bases, with 15 bases spanning the gap. Germline loops: CDR1 LNHDA, CDR2 SQIVND (reference sequence). The CDR3 runs 15 residues.

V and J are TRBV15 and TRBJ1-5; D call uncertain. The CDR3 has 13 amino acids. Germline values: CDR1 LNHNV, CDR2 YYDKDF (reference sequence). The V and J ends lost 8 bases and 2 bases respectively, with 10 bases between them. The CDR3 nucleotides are TGTGCCACCCAAATGCGCGGCAATCAGCCCCAGCATTTT. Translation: CATQMRGNQPQHF.

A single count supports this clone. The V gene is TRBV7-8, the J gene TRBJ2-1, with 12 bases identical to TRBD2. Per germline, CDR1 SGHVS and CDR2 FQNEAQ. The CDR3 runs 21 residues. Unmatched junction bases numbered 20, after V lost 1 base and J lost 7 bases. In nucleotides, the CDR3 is TGTGCCAGCAGCTTAGTCGCCGTGGCAGGGGGTACGACTAGCGGGAGAAATGAGCAGTTCTTC. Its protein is CASSLVAVAGGTTSGRNEQFF.